This T cell receptor (beta chain) appears in the sequencing data of a study of Ad26.COV2.S vaccination and SARS-CoV-2 variants. Overall study: Into the muscle, Ad26.COV2.S was dosed once or twice, 56 days apart.

Produced via immunoSEQ multiplex PCR; TCRdb's table is partial and in-frame only. The sample shows 410,000 or so clones, 92% of them seen only once. The count of this clone is one. What it binds is not known. Treatment here: 19 received Ad26.COV2.S at low or high dose, single or two shots; 5 received placebo; per-sample allocation not given. Specimens were obtained on day 63 following the first vaccine or placebo injection. CDR3 length: 15 amino acids. Germline V gene sequence: CDR1 PRHDT, CDR2 FYEKMQ (reference sequence). V lost 2 bases to trimming and J lost 1 base, with 8 bases between them. Study-level results: In vaccinated individuals, spike-specific CD8+ and CD4+ T cell responses reportedly displayed substantial breadth. From the TCR breadth and depth analyses, total T cell responses may have been underestimated.

This TCR derives from a person between 18 and 65 years old who received the Ad26.COV2.S COVID-19 vaccine or a placebo. The chain employs TRBV13 and TRBJ2-2, with D unclear. The sequencing here drew on peripheral blood, taken in a trial of Ad26.COV2.S vaccine versus placebo. In nucleotides, the CDR3 is TGTGCCAGCAGCTTATACCAGAGGAACACCGGGGAGCTGTTTTTT. Encoded protein: CASSLYQRNTGELFF.